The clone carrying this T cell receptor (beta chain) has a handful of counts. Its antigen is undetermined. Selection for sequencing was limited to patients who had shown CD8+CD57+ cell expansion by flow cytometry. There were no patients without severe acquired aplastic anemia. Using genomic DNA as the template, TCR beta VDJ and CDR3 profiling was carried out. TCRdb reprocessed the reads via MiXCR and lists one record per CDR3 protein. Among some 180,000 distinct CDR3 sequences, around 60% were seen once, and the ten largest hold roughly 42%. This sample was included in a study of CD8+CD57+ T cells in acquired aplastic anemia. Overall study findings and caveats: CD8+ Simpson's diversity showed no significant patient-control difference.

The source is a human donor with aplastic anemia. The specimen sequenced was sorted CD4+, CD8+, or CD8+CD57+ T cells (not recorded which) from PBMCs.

CDR3 DNA: TGTGCCATTTTCGAGTGGACCAGCACAGATACGCAGTATTTT. Its protein product is CAIFEWTSTDTQYF. The chain employs TRBV10-3 and TRBJ2-3; the D is unclear. The CDR3 runs 14 residues. V was trimmed by 9 bases and J by 0 bases, leaving 13 bases between them. The germline V gene has CDR1 ENHRY and CDR2 SYGVKD.